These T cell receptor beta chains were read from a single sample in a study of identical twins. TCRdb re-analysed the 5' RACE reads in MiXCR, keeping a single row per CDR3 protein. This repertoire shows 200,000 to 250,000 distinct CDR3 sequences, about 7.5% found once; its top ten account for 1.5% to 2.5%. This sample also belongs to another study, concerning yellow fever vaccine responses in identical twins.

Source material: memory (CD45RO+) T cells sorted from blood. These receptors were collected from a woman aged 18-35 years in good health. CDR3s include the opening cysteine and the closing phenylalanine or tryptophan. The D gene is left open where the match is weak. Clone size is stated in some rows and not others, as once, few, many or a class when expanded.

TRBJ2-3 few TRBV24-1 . CATSDTTTGTDTQYF TGTGCCACCAGTGATACCACGACAGGCACAGATACGCAGTATTTT
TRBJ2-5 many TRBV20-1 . CSIRETGFDLQTQYF TGCTCCATACGGGAGACCGGCTTTGACCTGCAGACCCAGTACTTC
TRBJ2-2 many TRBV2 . CASRIQAGELFF TGTGCCAGCAGAATACAGGCTGGGGAGCTGTTTTTT
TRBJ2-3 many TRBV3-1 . CASSQALLSTDTQYF TGTGCCAGCAGCCAAGCGCTTCTAAGCACAGATACGCAGTATTTT
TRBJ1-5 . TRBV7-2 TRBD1 CASSFPSGGVNQPQHF TGTGCCAGCAGCTTCCCGTCAGGGGGCGTAAATCAGCCCCAGCATTTT
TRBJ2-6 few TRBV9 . CASSVATGSSGANVLTF TGTGCCAGCAGCGTGGCGACAGGCAGCTCTGGGGCCAACGTCCTGACTTTC
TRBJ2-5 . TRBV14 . CASSQDSGIGTQYF TGTGCCAGCAGCCAAGATTCCGGGATCGGGACCCAGTACTTC
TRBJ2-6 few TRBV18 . CASSPSSSGANVLTF TGTGCCAGCTCACCAAGTAGCTCTGGGGCCAACGTCCTGACTTTC
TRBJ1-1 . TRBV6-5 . CARELGYEAFF TGTGCCAGGGAGCTGGGATATGAAGCTTTCTTT
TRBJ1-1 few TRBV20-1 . CSARDGRRPISMNTEAFF TGCAGTGCTAGGGACGGGCGTCGGCCCATTTCTATGAACACTGAAGCTTTCTTT
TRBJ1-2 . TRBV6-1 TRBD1 CASSERTGSNYGYTF TGTGCCAGCAGTGAACGGACAGGGAGTAACTATGGCTACACCTTC
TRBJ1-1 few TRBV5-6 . CASSPGGGAGEAFF TGTGCCAGCAGCCCTGGGGGGGGGGCTGGTGAAGCTTTCTTT
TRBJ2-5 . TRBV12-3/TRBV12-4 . CASSLAGGKETQYF TGTGCCAGCAGTTTAGCGGGGGGTAAAGAGACCCAGTACTTC
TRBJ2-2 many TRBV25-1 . CASTPGSRDTGELFF TGTGCCAGCACCCCAGGAAGTAGGGACACCGGGGAGCTGTTTTTT
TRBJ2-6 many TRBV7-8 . CASRTQSSGANVLTF TGTGCCAGCAGGACGCAGAGCTCTGGGGCCAACGTCCTGACTTTC
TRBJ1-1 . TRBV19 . CASSIQGQNTEAFF TGTGCCAGTAGTATTCAGGGCCAGAACACTGAAGCTTTCTTT
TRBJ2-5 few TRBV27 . CASSLRIKSALGVVTQYF TGTGCCAGCAGTTTGCGCATAAAGTCGGCATTGGGAGTTGTGACCCAGTACTTC
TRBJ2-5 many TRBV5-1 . CASSWGPTDQETQYF TGCGCCAGCAGCTGGGGTCCTACGGACCAAGAGACCCAGTACTTC
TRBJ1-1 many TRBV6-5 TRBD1 CASSYGRGYMENTEAFF TGTGCCAGCAGTTACGGCAGGGGGTATATGGAAAACACTGAAGCTTTCTTT
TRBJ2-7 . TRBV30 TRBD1 CAWSWGTGLYEQYF TGTGCCTGGAGTTGGGGGACAGGGCTCTACGAGCAGTACTTC
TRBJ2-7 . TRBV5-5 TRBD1 CASSLEAGGAYEQYF TGTGCCAGCAGCTTGGAGGCAGGGGGCGCCTACGAGCAGTACTTC
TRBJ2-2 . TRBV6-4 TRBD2 CASTKAAGDTGELFF TGTGCCAGCACCAAAGCAGCGGGAGACACCGGGGAGCTGTTTTTT
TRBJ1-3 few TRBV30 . CAWRNRATSGNTIYF TGTGCCTGGAGAAACAGGGCGACCTCTGGAAACACCATATATTTT
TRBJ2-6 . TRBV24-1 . CATSDQTGSGANVLTF TGTGCCACCAGTGATCAAACAGGATCTGGGGCCAACGTCCTGACTTTC
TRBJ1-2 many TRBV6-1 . CASSLREGYGYTF TGTGCCAGCAGTCTCAGGGAGGGCTATGGCTACACCTTC
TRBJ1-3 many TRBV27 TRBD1 CASSQGDTIYF TGTGCCAGCAGCCAGGGGGACACCATATATTTT
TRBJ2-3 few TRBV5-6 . CASSLRLRDTQYF TGTGCCAGCAGCCTCCGACTGAGAGATACGCAGTATTTT
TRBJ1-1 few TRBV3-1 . CASSQRRGITEAFF TGTGCCAGCAGCCAAAGAAGGGGTATCACTGAAGCTTTCTTT
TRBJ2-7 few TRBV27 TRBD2 CASTAMGGSAYEQYF TGTGCCAGCACCGCTATGGGGGGGAGCGCCTACGAGCAGTACTTC
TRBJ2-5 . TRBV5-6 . CASSASGVRQETQYF TGTGCCAGCAGCGCGTCCGGGGTACGCCAAGAGACCCAGTACTTC
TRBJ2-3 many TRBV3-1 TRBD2 CASSPPAGAFDTQYF TGTGCCAGCAGCCCACCGGCGGGAGCTTTTGATACGCAGTATTTT
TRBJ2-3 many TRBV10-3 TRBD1 CAISEGQGDTDTQYF TGTGCCATCAGTGAAGGGCAGGGGGACACAGATACGCAGTATTTT
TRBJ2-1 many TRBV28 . CASSSLPDEQFF TGTGCCAGCAGTTCCCTTCCAGATGAGCAGTTCTTC
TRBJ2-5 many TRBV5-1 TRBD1 CASSLTGEKETQYF TGCGCCAGCAGCTTGACAGGGGAGAAAGAGACCCAGTACTTC
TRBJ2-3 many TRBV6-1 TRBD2 CASSPAGGPSAQYF TGTGCCAGCAGTCCGGCGGGAGGGCCTTCAGCGCAGTATTTT
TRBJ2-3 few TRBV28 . CASRADTDTQYF TGTGCCAGCAGGGCCGACACAGATACGCAGTATTTT
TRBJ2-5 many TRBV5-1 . CASSVLGQAEETQYF TGCGCCAGCAGCGTTTTAGGGCAAGCCGAAGAGACCCAGTACTTC
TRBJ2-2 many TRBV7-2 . CASSPDSGGGELFF TGTGCCAGCAGCCCGGACAGTGGGGGCGGGGAGCTGTTTTTT
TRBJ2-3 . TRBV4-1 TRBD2 CASSQIREGGYTQYF TGCGCCAGCAGCCAAATCCGGGAGGGGGGATATACGCAGTATTTT
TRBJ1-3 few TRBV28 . CASGYLGPYTIYF TGTGCCAGCGGGTACTTGGGGCCTTACACCATATATTTT
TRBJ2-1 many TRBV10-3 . CAISEGQANEQFF TGTGCCATCAGTGAAGGGCAGGCTAATGAGCAGTTCTTC
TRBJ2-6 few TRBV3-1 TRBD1 CASSLGTAISGANVLTF TGTGCCAGCAGCCTCGGGACAGCGATCTCTGGGGCCAACGTCCTGACTTTC
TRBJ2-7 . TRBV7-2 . CASSFWRGGGYEQYF TGTGCCAGCAGCTTTTGGCGGGGAGGAGGTTACGAGCAGTACTTC
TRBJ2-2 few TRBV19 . CASRDGRNTGELFF TGTGCCAGTAGGGACGGTAGGAACACCGGGGAGCTGTTTTTT